The 11 T cell receptor beta chains in this list originate from one sample, sequenced in a study of CD8 T cells in ankylosing spondylitis. TCRdb passed the 5' RACE reads through MiXCR, listing each CDR3 protein once. Among about 130,000 distinct CDR3 sequences listed, around 8.5% were seen once. Sequences were obtained from blood, either unsorted or a sorted T cell fraction (not recorded which). The receptors derive from a male donor with ankylosing spondylitis or in good health (not recorded which).

V and J are TRBV20-1 and TRBJ2-7, with D perhaps TRBD2 (6 bases). The CDR3 contains 15 residues. The ends were cut back, 6 bases at V and 2 bases at J, with 20 bases in the middle. The germline gives CDR1 DFQATT, CDR2 SNEGSKA (reference sequence). Here the CDR3 DNA reads TGCAGTGCCACACCATGGATTCAGCGGGCCTACGAGCAGTACTTC. It translates to CSATPWIQRAYEQYF.

The V gene is TRBV5-1, the J gene TRBJ2-1; 9 positions agree with TRBD1. Germline lookup yields CDR1 SGHRS and CDR2 YFSETQ. The V segment lost 5 bases and the J segment 8 bases; nucleotides outside the gene matches: 17. The CDR3 is 17 residues long. In nucleotides, the CDR3 is TGCGCCAGCAGTCAGTGGCCCGGGACAGGGAGACTCGATGAGCAGTTCTTC. Translating it yields CASSQWPGTGRLDEQFF.

The chain joins TRBV6-2 or TRBV6-3 to TRBJ2-5; 8 bases map to TRBD1. Per germline, CDR1 MNHEY and CDR2 SVGEGT. After removal of 0 bases from V and 1 base from J, the junction contained 4 bases not matched to a gene. The CDR3 spans 16 residues. The chain's CDR3 is CASSYSWTGRQETQYF. CDR3 DNA sequence: TGTGCCAGCAGTTACTCGTGGACAGGGCGCCAAGAGACCCAGTACTTC.

This clonotype was observed at least ten times. The CDR3 reads CSATLSGVYNEQFF. In DNA, the CDR3 is TGCAGTGCCACCTTGAGCGGGGTCTACAATGAGCAGTTCTTC. V is TRBV20-1 and J is TRBJ2-1; 7 bases match TRBD2. J gave up 3 bases and V 6 bases, and 8 bases lay outside the gene matches. Looked up from germline, CDR1 is DFQATT and CDR2 is SNEGSKA (reference sequence). The CDR3 contains 14 residues.

This clonotype was seen ten or more times. At one end the junction does not follow the germline gene, possibly because of a read error. V gene TRBV4-2 combines with J gene TRBJ2-3; 7 bases align to TRBD2. Germline V gene sequence: CDR1 LGHNA, CDR2 YNFKEQ. CDR3 length equals 16 residues. CDR3 in amino acids: CASSQDWGGGTDTQYF. The DNA of the CDR3 is TGCGCCAGCAGCCAAGATTGGGGGGGTGGCACAGATACGCAGTATTTT.

This clonotype showed up just a few times. The chain recombines TRBV27 with TRBJ2-1, with TRBD2 matching 9 bases. This CDR3 is built from 16 residues. V was pared by 7 bases and J by 2 bases, with 9 bases of the junction left unmatched. Germline loops: CDR1 MNHEY, CDR2 SMNVEV (reference sequence). The DNA for the CDR3 is TGTGCCAGCACCCTGCTCAGCGGGAGGCCCTACAATGAGCAGTTCTTC. Protein sequence: CASTLLSGRPYNEQFF.

This clonotype has a count of ten or more. The V and J genes are TRBV2 and TRBJ2-5, with 8 positions matching TRBD2. The junction had 6 bases not matched to a gene; V was cut back by 5 bases and J by 4 bases. Germline CDR1 reads SNHLY; CDR2 reads FYNNEI. This CDR3 spans 14 amino acids. CDR3 DNA sequence: TGTGCCAGCAGTCGCAGCGGGGGAGGAGAGACCCAGTACTTC. It specifies CASSRSGGGETQYF.

The sample holds a few counts of this clonotype. The chain links TRBV5-1 to TRBJ1-1; D is perhaps TRBD1 (6 bases). The V gene lost 0 bases and the J gene lost 1 base, with 10 bases spanning the gap. The CDR3 contains 15 residues. The germline V gene encodes CDR1 SGHRS and CDR2 YFSETQ. CDR3 bases: TGCGCCAGCAGCTTGGTGCAAGGGGGGAACACTGAAGCTTTCTTT. Translating it yields CASSLVQGGNTEAFF. Drawing the rest from reference TRBV5-1 and TRBJ1-1, the complete variable domain is KAGVTQTPRYLIKTRGQQVTLSCSPISGHRSVSWYQQTPGQGLQFLFEYFSETQRNKGNFPGRFSGRQFSNSRSEMNVSTLELGDSALYLCASSLVQGGNTEAFFGQGTRLTVV.

In this sample, this clonotype turned up many times. This chain connects TRBV29-1 to TRBJ1-5; TRBD1 matches at 7 bases. With V trimmed by 7 bases and J by 3 bases, 9 bases remained unmatched. The length of the CDR3 is 14 residues. Germline lookup yields CDR1 SQVTM and CDR2 ANQGSEA. CDR3: CSASFTGANQPQHF. The CDR3 nucleotides read TGCAGCGCATCGTTTACAGGGGCCAATCAGCCCCAGCATTTT. The complete variable domain, with remaining parts taken from reference TRBV29-1 and TRBJ1-5, reads SAVISQKPSRDICQRGTSLTIQCQVDSQVTMMFWYRQQPGQSLTLIATANQGSEATYESGFVIDKFPISRPNLTFSTLTVSNMSPEDSSIYLCSASFTGANQPQHFGDGTRLSIL.

This clonotype was observed many times. The chain carries TRBV7-2 and TRBJ1-5; unclear D gene. The CDR3 runs to 13 residues. Trimming cost V 5 bases and J 7 bases, with 12 bases left between them. Germline V CDR1 and CDR2: SGHTA, FQGNSA. CDR3 in amino acids: CASSTRFGQPQHF. DNA of the CDR3: TGTGCCAGCAGCACGCGGTTTGGCCAGCCCCAGCATTTT. Using reference TRBV7-2 and TRBJ1-5 for the parts outside the CDR3, the full variable domain is GAGVSQSPSNKVTEKGKDVELRCDPISGHTALYWYRQSLGQGLEFLIYFQGNSAPDKSGLPSDRFSAERTGGSVSTLTIQRTQQEDSAVYLCASSTRFGQPQHFGDGTRLSIL.

This clonotype was observed at least ten times. CDR3 bases: TGTGCCAGCAGCTTACCCCCCGGGACTAGCGGTTACCGCACAGATACGCAGTATTTT. Translation: CASSLPPGTSGYRTDTQYF. The chain uses TRBV11-2 and TRBJ2-3; TRBD2 matches 11 bases. The germline gives CDR1 SGHAT, CDR2 FQNNGV. The CDR3 spans 19 residues. Trimming took 2 bases from V and 1 from J; bases not matched to a gene: 11.